One sample yielded the 13 T cell receptor beta chains listed below, sequenced in a study of T cells expressing NK-cell markers. TCRdb re-analyzed the 5' RACE reads; it lists each CDR3 protein once, without DNA. The sample shows 150,000 to 160,000 distinct CDR3 sequences, and 37% sits with its ten largest clones. The material sequenced was blood T cells: a sorted CD56 or NKG2C T cell subset, CD4+ or CD8+ T cells, or bulk PBMC T cells (not recorded which). The receptor source for this set is a woman in her forties or fifties in good health.

The chain employs TRBV20-1 and TRBJ2-1; TCRdb lists TRBD2, though no DNA is available to test this call. Per germline, CDR1 DFQATT and CDR2 SNEGSKA (reference sequence). The CDR3 is 15 residues long. Here the CDR3 reads CSAAGLAGGYNEQFF.

The chain has TRBV7-9 and TRBJ1-1. Germline V gives CDR1 SEHNR, CDR2 FQNEAQ (reference sequence). The CDR3 runs 12 residues. The CDR3: CASSLLAAEAFF.

This chain connects TRBV29-1 to TRBJ2-4; TCRdb lists TRBD2, though no DNA is available to test this call. The CDR3 is made up of 14 amino acids. Germline CDR1 SQVTM, CDR2 ANQGSEA. The CDR3 spells CSVLDPLAKNIQYF.

The rearrangement links TRBV19 to TRBJ2-1; the D gene TCRdb calls, TRBD2, cannot be checked with no DNA. CDR3 size: 13 residues. Per the germline V gene, CDR1 is LNHDA and CDR2 is SQIVND (reference sequence). CDR3 loop: CASSLGLEVEQFF.

The chain carries TRBV5-6 and TRBJ2-7; the TRBD2 assignment by TCRdb is unverifiable without DNA. There are 13 residues in the CDR3. The V gene's germline CDR1 is SGHDT and CDR2 YYEEEE. The CDR3 reads CASSFTRGYEQYF.

The V call is TRBV7-8, the J call TRBJ2-1. This CDR3 region has 15 residues. CDR1 and CDR2 (germline): SGHVS, FQNEAQ. The CDR3 loop is CASSLGLAIDNEQFF.

The J gene is TRBJ2-2, the V gene TRBV5-1; without DNA, the TCRdb call of TRBD2 cannot be checked. The CDR3 covers 16 residues. From germline, CDR1 is SGHRS and CDR2 YFSETQ. The CDR3 here is CASSKNLAGDTGELFF.

The gene calls are TRBV24-1 and TRBJ1-5. This CDR3 contains 12 residues. Germline-derived CDR1 and CDR2 are KGHDR and SFDVKD. CDR3 loop: CATSESHQPQHF.

The chain couples TRBV5-1 to TRBJ2-1; the TRBD2 assignment by TCRdb is unverifiable without DNA. The CDR3 contains 12 residues. Germline loops: CDR1 SGHRS, CDR2 YFSETQ. CDR3 sequence reads: CASGTNYNEQFF.

Here the CDR3 reads CATSPGQTSDQPQHF. The V gene is TRBV24-1, the J gene TRBJ1-5; TCRdb outputs TRBD1, but without DNA this stays unchecked. This CDR3 contains 15 residues. The V gene's germline CDR1 is KGHDR and CDR2 SFDVKD.

The chain employs TRBV9 and TRBJ2-2; TCRdb returns TRBD1, unconfirmable since there is no DNA. Germline CDR1 and CDR2: SGDLS and YYNGEE. The CDR3 consists of 18 residues. Here the CDR3 reads CASSVASGAPGPGGELFF.

The chain is built from TRBV25-1 and TRBJ2-2; TCRdb names TRBD2, which stays unverified in the absence of DNA. The CDR3 runs to 14 residues. Germline CDR1 reads MGHDK; CDR2 reads SYGVNS. The chain's CDR3 is CASSEGTSSGELFF.

The chain employs TRBV11-2 and TRBJ1-4; no DNA is available, so the TRBD1 call from TCRdb remains unchecked. This CDR3 region has 12 residues. CDR1 is SGHAT and CDR2 is FQNNGV in the germline V gene. The CDR3 sequence is CASSPVGEKLFF.